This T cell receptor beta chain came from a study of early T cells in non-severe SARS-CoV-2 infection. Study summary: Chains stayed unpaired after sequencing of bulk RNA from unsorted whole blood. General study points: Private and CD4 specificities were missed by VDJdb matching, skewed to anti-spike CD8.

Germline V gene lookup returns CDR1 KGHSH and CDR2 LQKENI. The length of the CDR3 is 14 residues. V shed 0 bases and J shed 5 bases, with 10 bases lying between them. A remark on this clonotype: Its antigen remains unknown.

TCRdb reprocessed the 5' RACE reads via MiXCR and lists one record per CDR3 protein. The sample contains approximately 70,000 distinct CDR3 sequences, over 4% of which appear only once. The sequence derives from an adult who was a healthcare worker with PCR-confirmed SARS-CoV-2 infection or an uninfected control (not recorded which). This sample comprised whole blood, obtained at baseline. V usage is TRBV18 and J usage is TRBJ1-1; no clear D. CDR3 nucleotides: TGTGCCAGCTCACCACCAAAGGGTCTGACTGAAGCTTTCTTT. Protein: CASSPPKGLTEAFF.